This is a list of T cell receptor beta chains from one sample in a study of early T cells in non-severe SARS-CoV-2 infection. TCRdb passed the 5' RACE reads through MiXCR, listing each CDR3 protein once. The table records 60,000 to 75,000 distinct CDR3 sequences, roughly 12% of them present only once. The material sequenced was whole blood. All receptors come from an adult who was a healthcare worker with PCR-confirmed SARS-CoV-2 infection or an uninfected control (not recorded which). CDR3s leave out the opening cysteine and the closing phenylalanine or tryptophan. A D gene is named only where the DNA matches it firmly. The size of a clone is reported for some rows only, either as once, few or many, or as a class for expanded clones.

j_call | v_call | d_call | clone_size | cdr3_aa
TRBJ2-1 | TRBV5-1 | TRBD1 | many | ASSFGQGSYNEQF
TRBJ2-1 | TRBV20-1 | . | many | SVSLGQFSREEQF
TRBJ2-3 | TRBV24-1 | TRBD2 | many | ATSDSTPTSSGCS
TRBJ2-5 | TRBV29-1 | . | few | SVRSYAAFLETQY
TRBJ2-3 | TRBV10-2 | . | . | ASSSQPTDTQY
TRBJ1-4 | TRBV20-1 | . | few | SASDRRGSEKLF
TRBJ2-1 | TRBV5-4 | . | few | ASSLGQGRNEQF
TRBJ2-1 | TRBV4-1 | TRBD2 | many | ASSQDGAGGSYNEQF
TRBJ1-1 | TRBV11-1 | TRBD1 | . | ASRWDRNTEAF
TRBJ2-3 | TRBV14 | . | few | ASSQDWRTDTQY
TRBJ2-7 | TRBV10-3 | . | few | AISVSMGEQY
TRBJ2-1 | TRBV3-1 | . | many | ASSQVGSSYNEQF
TRBJ1-1 | TRBV7-9 | . | many | ASSLGAGRTTEAF
TRBJ2-1 | TRBV11-2 | . | few | ASSLAQSSYNEQF
TRBJ2-7 | TRBV7-9 | . | many | ASSVSNGVYEQY
TRBJ2-7 | TRBV5-1 | . | . | ASSLGGGLGYEQY
TRBJ2-7 | TRBV20-1 | TRBD2 | few | SARDPSGSAYEQY
TRBJ1-1 | TRBV29-1 | . | many | SVMGRQTATEAF
TRBJ2-5 | TRBV7-9 | . | few | ASSLGLETQY
TRBJ2-2 | TRBV20-1 | . | . | SAKVQAGELF